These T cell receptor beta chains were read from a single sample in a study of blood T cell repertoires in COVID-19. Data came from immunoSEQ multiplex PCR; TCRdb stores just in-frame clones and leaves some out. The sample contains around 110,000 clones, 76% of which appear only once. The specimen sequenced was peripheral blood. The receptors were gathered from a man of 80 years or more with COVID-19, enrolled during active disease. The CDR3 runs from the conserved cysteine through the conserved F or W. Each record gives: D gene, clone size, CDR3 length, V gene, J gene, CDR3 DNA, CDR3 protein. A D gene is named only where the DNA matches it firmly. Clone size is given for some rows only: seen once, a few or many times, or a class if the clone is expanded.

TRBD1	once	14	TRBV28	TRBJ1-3	TGTGCCAGCAGTGCGACAGGGGTCCAATACACCATATATTTT	CASSATGVQYTIYF
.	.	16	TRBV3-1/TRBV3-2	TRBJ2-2	TGTGCCAGCAGCCAAGGGACTACAACGAACACCGGGGAGCTGTTTTTT	CASSQGTTTNTGELFF
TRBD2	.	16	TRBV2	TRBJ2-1	TGTGCCAGCAGTGATCTGAGCGGGAGGGCCTACAATGAGCAGTTCTTC	CASSDLSGRAYNEQFF
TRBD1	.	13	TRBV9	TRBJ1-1	TGTGCCAGCAGCCCAGGGGGAAGGTCTGAAGCTTTCTTT	CASSPGGRSEAFF
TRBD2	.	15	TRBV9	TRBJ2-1	TGTGCCAGCAGCGCGGGACTAGTAAATTTAAATGAGCAGTTCTTC	CASSAGLVNLNEQFF
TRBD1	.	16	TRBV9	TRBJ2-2	TGTGCCAGCAGCGCCGGGACAGGACTTTACACCGGGGAGCTGTTTTTT	CASSAGTGLYTGELFF
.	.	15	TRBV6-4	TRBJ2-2	TGTGCCAGCAGTGACTCCCCAGGCGTCACCGGGGAGCTGTTTTTT	CASSDSPGVTGELFF
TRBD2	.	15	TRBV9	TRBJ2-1	TGTGCCAGCAGCGCCTATAGCGGGAGCTGGGGAGAGCAGTTCTTC	CASSAYSGSWGEQFF
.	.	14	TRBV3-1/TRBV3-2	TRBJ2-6	TGTGCCAGCAGCCCAAGTAGTGAGGCCAACGTCCTGACTTTC	CASSPSSEANVLTF
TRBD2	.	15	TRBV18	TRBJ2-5	TGTGCCAGCTCACCGGGTAATGAACTAGCGGGGCCCGTGTACTTC	CASSPGNELAGPVYF
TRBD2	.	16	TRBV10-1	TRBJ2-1	TGCGCCAGCAGTCCGCGGCGCAGCGGGAGAGGCAATGAGCAGTTCTTC	CASSPRRSGRGNEQFF
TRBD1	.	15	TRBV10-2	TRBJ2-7	TGCGCCAGCAGGGACTCCGGGACAGGGAAGAACGAGCAGTACTTC	CASRDSGTGKNEQYF
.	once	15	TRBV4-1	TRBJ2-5	TGCGCCAGCAGCCAAGATAGCGACGTCGCGGGGACCCAGTACTTC	CASSQDSDVAGTQYF
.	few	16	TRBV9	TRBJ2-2	TGTGCCAGCACCTCCCCGGCAGGGACAAACACCGGGGAGCTGTTTTTT	CASTSPAGTNTGELFF
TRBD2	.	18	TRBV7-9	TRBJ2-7	TGTGCCAGCAGCTTAGACGAAACCCTAGCGGGAGGACTCTACGAGCAGTACTTC	CASSLDETLAGGLYEQYF
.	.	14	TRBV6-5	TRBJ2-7	TGTGCCAGCAGGCTGAACCAGGGACTCTACGAGCAGTACTTC	CASRLNQGLYEQYF
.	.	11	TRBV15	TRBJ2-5	TGTGCCACCAGCAAACAGGGGACCCAGTACTTC	CATSKQGTQYF
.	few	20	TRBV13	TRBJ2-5	TGTGCCAGCAGCTCCCGGCTATTTGGCCTCATTAACAGCAATGAAGAGACCCAGTACTTC	CASSSRLFGLINSNEETQYF
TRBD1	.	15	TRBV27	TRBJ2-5	TGTGCCAGCAGTTTATCATGGACAGGGAGGCAGACCCAGTACTTC	CASSLSWTGRQTQYF
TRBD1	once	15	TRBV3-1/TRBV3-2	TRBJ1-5	TGTGCCAGCAGCCCCGGACAGGGCTCCAATCAGCCCCAGCATTTT	CASSPGQGSNQPQHF
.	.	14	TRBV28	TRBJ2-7	TGTGCCAGCGTTTCCGGGATACCCCCCTACGAGCAGTACTTC	CASVSGIPPYEQYF
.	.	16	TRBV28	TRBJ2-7	TGTGCCAGCAGCCCATTTGTTGGCGGAGCTGGGTACGAGCAGTACTTC	CASSPFVGGAGYEQYF
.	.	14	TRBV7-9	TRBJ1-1	TGTGCCAGCAGCTTAGGGGCGTGGAACACTGAAGCTTTCTTT	CASSLGAWNTEAFF
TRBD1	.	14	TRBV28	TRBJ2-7	TGTGCCAGCAGCCTTATGACAGGGGCCTACGAGCAGTACTTC	CASSLMTGAYEQYF
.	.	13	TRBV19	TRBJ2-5	TGTGCCAGTAGTAGGGAGGAAAACCGGGCCCAGTACTTC	CASSREENRAQYF
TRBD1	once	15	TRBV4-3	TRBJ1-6	TGCGCCAGCAGCCACGGGACAGGTCGAATCTCACCCCTCCACTTT	CASSHGTGRISPLHF
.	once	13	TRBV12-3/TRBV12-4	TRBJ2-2	TGTGCCAGCAGAAGAGGCACCACCGGGGAGCTGTTTTTT	CASRRGTTGELFF
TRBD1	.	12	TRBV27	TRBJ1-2	TGTGCCAGCCGAGGGGGCGGCTATGGCTACACCTTC	CASRGGGYGYTF
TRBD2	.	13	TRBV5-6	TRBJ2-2	TGTGCCAGCGGAGCGGGGACCACCGGGGAGCTGTTTTTT	CASGAGTTGELFF
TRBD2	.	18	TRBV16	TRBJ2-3	TGTGCCAGCAGCCAATTAAACCTAGCGGGCGCTCGAGGAAGGACGCAGTATTTT	CASSQLNLAGARGRTQYF
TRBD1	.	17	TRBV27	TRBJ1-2	TGTGCCAGCAGTTTCGTCGACAGGGAAGGTCGCAACTATGGCTACACCTTC	CASSFVDREGRNYGYTF
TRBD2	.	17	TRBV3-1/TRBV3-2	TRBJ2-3	TGTGCCAGCAGCCAAGATGGGACTAGCGCGGACACAGATACGCAGTATTTT	CASSQDGTSADTDTQYF
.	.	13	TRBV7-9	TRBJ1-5	TGTGCCAGCAGCCCACAGGTATTGCAGCCCCAGCATTTT	CASSPQVLQPQHF
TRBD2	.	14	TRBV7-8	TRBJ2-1	TGTGCCAGCAGTTCTCCTCGCGGGAGGGGACCCCCGGTCTTC	CASSSPRGRGPPVF
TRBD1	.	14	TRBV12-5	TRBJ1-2	TGTGCTAGTGGTTTGGGACAGGGGCCCTATGGCTACACCTTC	CASGLGQGPYGYTF
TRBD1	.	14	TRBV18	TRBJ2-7	TGTGCCAGCTCACCCGGGGACAGTTCCTACGAGCAGTACTTC	CASSPGDSSYEQYF
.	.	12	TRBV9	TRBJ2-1	TGTGCCAGCAGCGGGGCCATGAATGAGCAGTTCTTC	CASSGAMNEQFF
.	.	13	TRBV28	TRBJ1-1	TGTGCCAGCAGACTACAGGGATGGACTGAAGCTTTCTTT	CASRLQGWTEAFF
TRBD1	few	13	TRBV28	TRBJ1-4	TGTGCCAGCAGGGACAGGGCAGTTGAAAAACTGTTTTTT	CASRDRAVEKLFF
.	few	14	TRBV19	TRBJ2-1	TGTGCCAGTAGTTTTCCGAGCTCCTACAATGAGCAGTTCTTC	CASSFPSSYNEQFF
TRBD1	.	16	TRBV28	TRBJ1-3	TGTGCCAGCAGTCCTCGCGGACAGGTCTCTGGAAACACCATATATTTT	CASSPRGQVSGNTIYF
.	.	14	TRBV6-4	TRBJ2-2	TGTGCCAGCGGTCAGACAGGAAACACCGGGGAGCTGTTTTTT	CASGQTGNTGELFF
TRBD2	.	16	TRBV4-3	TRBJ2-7	TGCGCCAGCAGCCAAGATGAGAAAGCGGGAGGGAGCGAGCAGTACTTC	CASSQDEKAGGSEQYF
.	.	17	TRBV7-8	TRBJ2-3	TGTGCCAGCAGCTTAGCGTCGGCGGGTCCTAGCACAGATACGCAGTATTTT	CASSLASAGPSTDTQYF
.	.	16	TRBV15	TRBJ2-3	TGTGCCACCAGCAGACCGACAGGCCCAGGCACAGATACGCAGTATTTT	CATSRPTGPGTDTQYF
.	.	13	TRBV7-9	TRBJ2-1	TGTGCCACCAGGGCCGGGAACTACAATGAGCAGTTCTTC	CATRAGNYNEQFF
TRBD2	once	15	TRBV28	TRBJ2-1	TGTGCCAGCATGATCCTAGCGGGAGGAAACAATGAGCAGTTCTTC	CASMILAGGNNEQFF
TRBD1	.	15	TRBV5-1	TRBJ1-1	TGCGCCAGCAGCTTGGAGCGGACAGGGGACACTGAAGCTTTCTTT	CASSLERTGDTEAFF
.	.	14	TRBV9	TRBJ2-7	TGTGCCAGCAGCCCTTCGAGAATTCCCTACGAGCAGTACTTC	CASSPSRIPYEQYF
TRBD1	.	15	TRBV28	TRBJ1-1	TGTGCCAGCACCCCTCGCCCGGACAGGGCTAATGAAGCTTTCTTT	CASTPRPDRANEAFF
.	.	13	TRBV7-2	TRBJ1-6	TGTGCCAGCAGCTTAATGGCGGGTACAGCCCTCCACTTT	CASSLMAGTALHF
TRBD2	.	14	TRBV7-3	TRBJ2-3	TGTGCCAGCAGCCCGGGACTAGCAACAGATACGCAGTATTTT	CASSPGLATDTQYF
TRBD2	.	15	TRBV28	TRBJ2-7	TGTGCCAGCAGTCCCGGGACTAGCGGGAGCCACGAGCAGTACTTC	CASSPGTSGSHEQYF
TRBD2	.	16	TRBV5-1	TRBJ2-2	TGCGCCAGCAGCTTGACTAGCGGGTTGAACACCGGGGAGCTGTTTTTT	CASSLTSGLNTGELFF
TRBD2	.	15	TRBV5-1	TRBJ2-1	TGCGCCAGCAGCGGTAGCGGGGACCCCTACAATGAGCAGTTCTTC	CASSGSGDPYNEQFF
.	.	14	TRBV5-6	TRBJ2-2	TGTGCCAGCAGCAGAGAAGAGAACACCGGGGAGCTGTTTTTT	CASSREENTGELFF